Following are 12 T cell receptor beta chains from one sample sequenced in a study of blood T cell repertoires in COVID-19. Produced via immunoSEQ multiplex PCR; TCRdb's table is partial and in-frame only. The top ten hold 11% of the sample, which has around 98,000 clones, roughly 82% seen once. The source material was peripheral blood. These receptors were obtained from a man aged 70-80 years with active or convalescent COVID-19.

The chain uses TRBV6-5 and TRBJ2-7, with TRBD1 matching over 9 bases. Germline CDR1 MNHEY, CDR2 SVGAGI. V shed 6 bases, J shed 6 bases, and the junction held 6 bases outside the gene matches. The CDR3 contains 13 residues. The CDR3: CASRSGQGAEQYF. DNA for the CDR3: TGTGCCAGCAGGTCGGGACAGGGCGCCGAGCAGTACTTC.

The V call is TRBV7-2, the J call TRBJ1-5; D remains ambiguous. This CDR3 spans 13 amino acids. V dropped 4 bases and J dropped 7 bases, with 11 bases sitting between them. Germline-derived CDR1 and CDR2 are SGHTA and FQGNSA. The CDR3 bases are TGTGCCAGCAGCTACCTCGAGGGACAGCCCCAGCATTTT. Its protein is CASSYLEGQPQHF.

The chain employs TRBV5-6 and TRBJ2-2; 10 bases are a match to TRBD1. Germline V CDR1 and CDR2: SGHDT, YYEEEE. The CDR3 has 18 amino acids. The trim removed 2 bases at V and 6 bases at J, leaving 13 bases unmatched. The CDR3 DNA follows: TGTGCCAGCAGCTTCGGTACCCCGGGACAGGGGAGATCCGGGGAGCTGTTTTTT. Encoded protein: CASSFGTPGQGRSGELFF.

V and J are TRBV29-1 and TRBJ2-7, with D unclear. This CDR3 region has 11 residues. The ends were cut back, 4 bases at V and 1 base at J, with 5 bases in the middle. CDR1 SQVTM and CDR2 ANQGSEA come from the germline V gene. The CDR3 DNA is TGCAGCGTTGTACAGTCCTACGAGCAGTACTTC. It codes for CSVVQSYEQYF.

The chain links TRBV30 to TRBJ2-5, with TRBD1 matching over 10 bases. The germline gives CDR1 GTSNPN, CDR2 SVGIG (reference sequence). V lost 0 bases and J lost 3; bases outside the gene matches: 4. This CDR3 contains 15 residues. CDR3 DNA: TGTGCCTGGAGTGTACTAGGGACAGGGGAAGAGACCCAGTACTTC. Translation: CAWSVLGTGEETQYF.

This clone was recorded once. The rearrangement joins TRBV3-1 (or the pseudogene TRBV3-2) to TRBJ1-5; D unresolved. The CDR3 is 15 residues long. Germline loops: CDR1 LGHDT, CDR2 YNNKEL (reference sequence). V gave up 1 base and J gave up 3 bases, with 10 bases separating them. CDR3 DNA sequence: TGTGCCAGCAGCCAAGGGGCGGGGAACAATCAGCCCCAGCATTTT. This translates into CASSQGAGNNQPQHF.

The V and J genes are TRBV23-1 and TRBJ2-2; TRBD1 might be the D (5 bases). TRBV23-1 is an ORF, and what it does is uncertain. CDR3 length: 14 residues. V lost 6 bases and J lost 5, with 13 bases in between. The CDR3 bases are TGCGCCAGCAGCAAAAAGGGGATAACCGGGGAGCTGTTTTTT. Protein product: CASSKKGITGELFF.

The chain has TRBV2 and TRBJ2-7; possible D gene TRBD1, 6 bases. Trimming removed 6 bases at V and 1 base at J, with 13 bases between. The length of the CDR3 is 14 residues. Germline CDR1 SNHLY, CDR2 FYNNEI. The CDR3 is CASRGITGSYEQYF. The DNA for the CDR3 is TGTGCCAGCAGGGGGATTACAGGGTCCTACGAGCAGTACTTC.

The V gene is TRBV27, the J gene TRBJ1-4, with D unresolved. The CDR3 totals 16 residues. V lost 2 bases to trimming and J lost 5 bases, with 15 bases between them. Germline CDR1 reads MNHEY; CDR2 reads SMNVEV (reference sequence). The CDR3 protein is CASSLGWRAPNEKLFF. Written as DNA, the CDR3 is TGTGCCAGCAGTTTAGGATGGCGGGCCCCAAATGAAAAACTGTTTTTT.

The rearrangement uses TRBV20-1 and TRBJ2-3, with D unclear. V was trimmed by 3 bases and J by 2 bases, leaving 18 bases between them. The germline V gene encodes CDR1 DFQATT and CDR2 SNEGSKA (reference sequence). The CDR3 runs to 16 residues. The CDR3 sequence: CSASTPSVGFTDTQYF. DNA of the CDR3: TGCAGTGCTAGTACCCCTTCGGTCGGTTTCACAGATACGCAGTATTTT.

This clone showed up just once. This chain uses TRBV7-8 with TRBJ1-4; D is unresolved. From germline, CDR1 is SGHVS and CDR2 FQNEAQ. V lost 7 bases and J 2 bases, leaving 11 bases between the germline ends. The CDR3 extends over 14 amino acids. This chain's CDR3 is CASTLELTNEKLFF. For the CDR3, the DNA is TGTGCCAGCACCCTAGAGTTGACTAATGAAAAACTGTTTTTT.

This chain links TRBV3-1 (or the pseudogene TRBV3-2) with TRBJ1-4; D perhaps matches TRBD1 (6 bases). V was cut by 3 bases and J by 5 bases, with 13 bases left in between. Germline assignment: CDR1 LGHDT and CDR2 YNNKEL (reference sequence). The CDR3 spans 15 residues. CDR3 nucleotide sequence: TGTGCCAGCAGCCACCAGACAGGCGTGAATGAAAAACTGTTTTTT. The encoded protein is CASSHQTGVNEKLFF.